A selection of T cell receptor beta chains follows, all from one sample in a study of blood T cell repertoires in COVID-19. The assay was immunoSEQ multiplex PCR, and TCRdb's table has in-frame clones only and misses some. This sample has approximately 25,000 clones, with around 70% found just once. Sequences were obtained from peripheral blood. The receptors come from a woman of 80 years or more with acute or convalescent COVID-19. Each CDR3 is given with its conserved first and last residue. The order of the fields is V gene, D gene, clone size, J gene, CDR3 protein, CDR3 DNA. D genes are given only for firm matches. Clone size is shown for a subset of rows, as once, few, many or a class of expanded clone.

V: TRBV20-1; D: TRBD2; size: -; J: TRBJ2-1; CDR3: CSASPAGTYNEQFF; DNA: TGCAGTGCTAGTCCAGCGGGGACCTACAATGAGCAGTTCTTC
V: TRBV4-2; D: -; size: -; J: TRBJ2-7; CDR3: CASSQDAGLNYYEQYF; DNA: TGTGCCAGCAGCCAAGATGCAGGGCTCAATTACTACGAGCAGTACTTC
V: TRBV30; D: TRBD1; size: -; J: TRBJ1-5; CDR3: CAWSASGGQPQHF; DNA: TGTGCCTGGAGTGCTTCAGGGGGTCAGCCCCAGCATTTT
V: TRBV19; D: TRBD1; size: few; J: TRBJ2-1; CDR3: CASSQGRTGQGYNEQFF; DNA: TGTGCCAGTAGCCAGGGCCGAACGGGACAGGGGTACAATGAGCAGTTCTTC
V: TRBV28; D: -; size: -; J: TRBJ1-2; CDR3: CASTPGTGVYGYTF; DNA: TGTGCCAGCACCCCTGGAACGGGGGTCTATGGCTACACCTTC
V: TRBV9; D: -; size: -; J: TRBJ1-1; CDR3: CASSVSQGTEAFF; DNA: TGTGCCAGCAGCGTGTCCCAGGGGACTGAAGCTTTCTTT
V: TRBV29-1; D: -; size: -; J: TRBJ1-1; CDR3: CSVRFQVMNTEAFF; DNA: TGCAGCGTCCGATTCCAGGTTATGAACACTGAAGCTTTCTTT
V: TRBV19; D: TRBD1; size: -; J: TRBJ2-5; CDR3: CASSNRQGIIGETQYF; DNA: TGTGCCAGTAGTAACAGACAGGGGATAATCGGAGAGACCCAGTACTTC
V: TRBV4-1; D: -; size: -; J: TRBJ2-7; CDR3: CASSQEQAYEQYF; DNA: TGCGCCAGCAGCCAAGAACAGGCCTACGAGCAGTACTTC
V: TRBV4-3; D: TRBD1; size: -; J: TRBJ2-2; CDR3: CATPRTGRTGELFF; DNA: TGCGCCACCCCACGGACAGGGAGGACCGGGGAGCTGTTTTTT
V: TRBV7-2; D: TRBD1; size: -; J: TRBJ1-2; CDR3: CASSAKTGIADYTF; DNA: TGTGCCAGCAGCGCGAAGACAGGGATCGCCGACTACACCTTC
V: TRBV5-4; D: TRBD2; size: few; J: TRBJ2-5; CDR3: CASSSGTSRETQYF; DNA: TGTGCCAGCAGCTCTGGGACTAGTCGGGAGACCCAGTACTTC
V: TRBV27; D: -; size: -; J: TRBJ1-6; CDR3: CASRSSSYNSPLHF; DNA: TGTGCCAGCAGGAGTAGCTCCTATAATTCACCCCTCCACTTT
V: TRBV29-1; D: TRBD1; size: -; J: TRBJ1-2; CDR3: CSGGTGGNYGYTF; DNA: TGCAGCGGGGGAACAGGGGGAAACTATGGCTACACCTTC
V: TRBV29-1; D: TRBD1; size: -; J: TRBJ1-1; CDR3: CSVEGGTGGRPTEAFF; DNA: TGCAGCGTTGAAGGCGGGACAGGGGGCCGGCCCACTGAAGCTTTCTTT
V: TRBV4-3; D: TRBD2; size: -; J: TRBJ2-7; CDR3: CASSRRTSGSNEQYF; DNA: TGCGCCAGCAGCCGACGGACTAGCGGGAGTAACGAGCAGTACTTC
V: TRBV5-1; D: TRBD1; size: -; J: TRBJ2-1; CDR3: CASSHEPGQGWNEQFF; DNA: TGCGCCAGCAGCCACGAGCCGGGACAGGGTTGGAATGAGCAGTTCTTC
V: TRBV13; D: TRBD2; size: -; J: TRBJ2-7; CDR3: CASSANSLAGASYEQYF; DNA: TGTGCCAGCAGCGCCAATTCACTAGCGGGAGCATCCTACGAGCAGTACTTC
V: TRBV12-5; D: TRBD1; size: few; J: TRBJ2-4; CDR3: CASASQGGRAKNIQYF; DNA: TGTGCTAGTGCCTCACAGGGGGGACGAGCCAAAAACATTCAGTACTTC
V: TRBV2; D: -; size: -; J: TRBJ2-7; CDR3: CASTPPRSRGVGEQYF; DNA: TGTGCCAGCACCCCCCCAAGGAGCAGGGGTGTAGGCGAGCAGTACTTC
V: TRBV7-2; D: -; size: -; J: TRBJ1-2; CDR3: CASSSQVNYGYTF; DNA: TGTGCCAGCAGCTCACAGGTTAACTATGGCTACACCTTC
V: TRBV20-1; D: -; size: -; J: TRBJ2-7; CDR3: CSAILGEQYF; DNA: TGCAGTGCTATCCTCGGGGAGCAGTACTTC
V: TRBV6-5; D: TRBD1; size: -; J: TRBJ2-2; CDR3: CASSSQGTVITGELFF; DNA: TGTGCCAGCAGTTCCCAAGGGACAGTAATAACCGGGGAGCTGTTTTTT
V: TRBV6-5; D: -; size: -; J: TRBJ2-7; CDR3: CASDPPGQKDEQYF; DNA: TGTGCCAGCGATCCCCCCGGACAGAAGGACGAGCAGTACTTC
V: TRBV12-3/TRBV12-4; D: TRBD1; size: -; J: TRBJ1-1; CDR3: CASSPPGQGKAFF; DNA: TGTGCCAGCAGTCCCCCGGGACAGGGGAAAGCTTTCTTT
V: TRBV28; D: -; size: few; J: TRBJ1-1; CDR3: CASSLRGTAFF; DNA: TGTGCCAGCAGTTTGCGCGGGACAGCTTTCTTT
V: TRBV2; D: -; size: -; J: TRBJ1-2; CDR3: CASSDDKNYGYTF; DNA: TGTGCCAGCAGTGACGACAAAAACTATGGCTACACCTTC
V: TRBV5-5; D: -; size: -; J: TRBJ1-4; CDR3: CASSLGQAQFGEKLFF; DNA: TGTGCCAGCAGCTTGGGACAGGCACAGTTCGGGGAAAAACTGTTTTTT
V: TRBV5-3; D: -; size: few; J: TRBJ1-5; CDR3: CARSLWAHNSNQPQHF; DNA: TGTGCCAGAAGCTTGTGGGCACATAATAGCAATCAGCCCCAGCATTTT
V: TRBV7-9; D: TRBD1; size: -; J: TRBJ1-1; CDR3: CASSAYRGGTEAFF; DNA: TGTGCCAGCAGCGCCTACAGGGGAGGAACTGAAGCTTTCTTT
V: TRBV6-6; D: TRBD1; size: -; J: TRBJ1-2; CDR3: CASWDRGQEGYGYTF; DNA: TGTGCCAGCTGGGACAGGGGGCAGGAAGGCTATGGCTACACCTTC
V: TRBV29-1; D: TRBD1; size: once; J: TRBJ2-7; CDR3: CSADRGPGYEQYF; DNA: TGCAGCGCTGACAGGGGCCCAGGATACGAGCAGTACTTC
V: TRBV3-1/TRBV3-2; D: -; size: -; J: TRBJ2-7; CDR3: CASSQSPTDREQYF; DNA: TGTGCCAGCAGCCAAAGCCCGACAGACCGGGAGCAGTACTTC
V: TRBV5-1; D: -; size: few; J: TRBJ1-2; CDR3: CASSLGLDYGYTF; DNA: TGCGCCAGCAGCTTGGGGCTAGACTATGGCTACACCTTC
V: TRBV2; D: -; size: -; J: TRBJ2-1; CDR3: CASSEALGTLEQFF; DNA: TGTGCCAGCAGTGAAGCGCTTGGGACTCTTGAGCAGTTCTTC
V: TRBV30; D: -; size: few; J: TRBJ2-7; CDR3: CAWSTSVYEQYF; DNA: TGTGCCTGGAGTACTAGTGTCTATGAGCAGTACTTC
V: TRBV2; D: TRBD1; size: -; J: TRBJ1-4; CDR3: CASRTGGSNEKLFF; DNA: TGTGCCAGCCGCACAGGGGGGTCTAATGAAAAACTGTTTTTT
V: TRBV9; D: TRBD1; size: -; J: TRBJ1-1; CDR3: CASSVAAGGAGDEAFF; DNA: TGTGCCAGCAGCGTAGCGGCAGGGGGCGCGGGGGATGAAGCTTTCTTT
V: TRBV5-4; D: TRBD1; size: -; J: TRBJ1-2; CDR3: CASSFSQGNYGYTF; DNA: TGTGCCAGCAGCTTTTCACAGGGGAACTATGGCTACACCTTC
V: TRBV10-3; D: TRBD1; size: hyperexpanded; J: TRBJ1-5; CDR3: CAIGTGDSNQPQHF; DNA: TGTGCCATTGGGACAGGGGATAGCAATCAGCCCCAGCATTTT
V: TRBV30; D: -; size: -; J: TRBJ1-3; CDR3: CAWGLSSGNTIYF; DNA: TGTGCCTGGGGTTTGAGCTCTGGAAACACCATATATTTT
V: TRBV9; D: TRBD2; size: -; J: TRBJ2-7; CDR3: CASSVDGRAWEQYF; DNA: TGTGCCAGCAGCGTAGACGGGAGGGCCTGGGAGCAGTACTTC
V: TRBV19; D: -; size: -; J: TRBJ1-2; CDR3: CASRPYLTGTHGYTF; DNA: TGTGCCAGTAGGCCATACCTCACAGGGACCCATGGCTACACCTTC
V: TRBV11-2; D: -; size: -; J: TRBJ2-3; CDR3: CASSWGTDTQYF; DNA: TGTGCCAGCAGCTGGGGCACCGATACGCAGTATTTT
V: TRBV7-2; D: -; size: -; J: TRBJ2-1; CDR3: CASSLRTDYNEQFF; DNA: TGTGCCAGCAGCCTAAGGACAGACTACAATGAGCAGTTCTTC
V: TRBV13; D: TRBD1; size: -; J: TRBJ2-5; CDR3: CASSLARTGEGETQYF; DNA: TGTGCCAGCAGCTTAGCCCGGACAGGGGAGGGAGAGACCCAGTACTTC
V: TRBV7-9; D: -; size: -; J: TRBJ1-4; CDR3: CASRPLRATNEKLFF; DNA: TGTGCCAGCAGACCCCTCCGAGCAACTAATGAAAAACTGTTTTTT
V: TRBV5-1; D: TRBD2; size: -; J: TRBJ2-1; CDR3: CASSLDGSGSNEQFF; DNA: TGCGCCAGCAGCTTGGACGGTAGCGGGAGCAATGAGCAGTTCTTC
V: TRBV5-5; D: -; size: -; J: TRBJ1-3; CDR3: CASSLVPPNFSGNTIYF; DNA: TGTGCCAGCAGCTTGGTTCCTCCGAACTTCTCTGGAAACACCATATATTTT
V: TRBV30; D: -; size: -; J: TRBJ1-3; CDR3: CAWSPPGQRNTIYF; DNA: TGTGCCTGGAGTCCCCCAGGGCAAAGAAACACCATATATTTT
V: TRBV12-3/TRBV12-4; D: -; size: -; J: TRBJ2-3; CDR3: CASRIQLTDTQYF; DNA: TGTGCCAGCAGGATCCAACTCACAGATACGCAGTATTTT
V: TRBV3-1/TRBV3-2; D: TRBD1; size: -; J: TRBJ1-1; CDR3: CASSGRDSNTEAFF; DNA: TGTGCCAGCAGCGGCCGGGACAGCAACACTGAAGCTTTCTTT
V: TRBV19; D: -; size: few; J: TRBJ1-5; CDR3: CASSTQSRGRNQPQHF; DNA: TGTGCCAGTAGCACCCAGAGCAGGGGACGCAATCAGCCCCAGCATTTT
V: TRBV4-3; D: -; size: -; J: TRBJ1-1; CDR3: CASSLGLNTEAFF; DNA: TGCGCCAGCAGCCTAGGACTTAACACTGAAGCTTTCTTT
V: TRBV19; D: -; size: few; J: TRBJ1-5; CDR3: CASTSVSNQPQHF; DNA: TGTGCCAGTACATCAGTTAGCAATCAGCCCCAGCATTTT
V: TRBV19; D: TRBD2; size: -; J: TRBJ2-3; CDR3: CASRSPGLAGTDTQYF; DNA: TGTGCCAGTAGATCGCCGGGACTAGCGGGCACAGATACGCAGTATTTT